These T cell receptor beta chains were read from a single sample in a study of OX40 agonist ivuxolimab in advanced cancers. Assay used: immunoSEQ multiplex PCR; TCRdb lists only in-frame clones, some missing. The table shows 20,000 to 30,000 clones, with about 85% occurring only once. The sample here was CD4+ or CD8+ T cells sorted from blood, taken in a trial of the OX40 agonist ivuxolimab. All receptors come from an adult with an advanced solid tumor such as melanoma, head and neck, liver or kidney cancer. Each CDR3 is given without its conserved first and last residue.

TRBJ2-2 | TRBV9 | ASSFQTSGGELF
TRBJ1-2 | TRBV7-9 | ASSLLNNYGYT
TRBJ2-7 | TRBV19 | ASSMGVDRGDEQY
TRBJ1-5 | TRBV7-9 | ASSDRGTEGQPQH
TRBJ1-5 | TRBV6-5 | ASSLDRGYQPQH
TRBJ2-3 | TRBV5-8 | ASSYVGTGVY
TRBJ1-5 | TRBV5-5 | ASSIDGTVNQPQH
TRBJ2-7 | TRBV6-1 | ASSEEKGRTEQY
TRBJ2-1 | TRBV7-9 | ASSRGLAGGRGAYNEQF
TRBJ2-7 | TRBV4-3 | ASSQVKFSYEQY
TRBJ1-2 | TRBV19 | ASSMTGWDGYT
TRBJ1-5 | TRBV10-2 | ASSEAGNAGQPQH
TRBJ2-3 | TRBV5-6 | ASSSPARHGRADTQY
TRBJ1-5 | TRBV10-3 | AISEHGQGDQPQH
TRBJ2-7 | TRBV30 | AWIAGSYEQY
TRBJ2-3 | TRBV7-9 | ASSLTVGGGGTTDTQY
TRBJ2-3 | TRBV5-1 | ASSLRTSGSTDTQY
TRBJ2-7 | TRBV15 | ATSRERLYEQY
TRBJ1-4 | TRBV30 | AWSLWGVGEKLF
TRBJ2-7 | TRBV7-9 | ASSLGTADEQY
TRBJ1-3 | TRBV19 | ASSILGQGPSGNTIY
TRBJ1-2 | TRBV5-5 | ASSLALRPDYGYT
TRBJ1-5 | TRBV19 | ASGGGTRNQPQH
TRBJ2-7 | TRBV11-2 | ASSPSATWTLGEQY